This T cell receptor beta chain was obtained from a study of CD8 T cells in ankylosing spondylitis. General study findings and limits: In ankylosing spondylitis patients, matched synovial fluid reportedly showed significant enrichment of disease-linked clones. In ankylosing spondylitis blood, a motif of seven to nine highly homologous TCR beta variants appeared characteristic.

TCRdb ran MiXCR on the 5' RACE reads and lists one entry per CDR3 protein. The table shows roughly 700,000 distinct CDR3 sequences, with under 20% occurring only once. Germline assignment: CDR1 DFQATT and CDR2 SNEGSKA (reference sequence). Trimming stripped 5 bases from V and 4 bases from J, with 11 bases between. The CDR3 length is 13 residues. On this clonotype itself: Its antigen is as yet unknown.

The chain recombines TRBV20-1 with TRBJ2-2; a weak D match, TRBD1 (6 bases). This sequence was found in a male donor with ankylosing spondylitis. Sequences were obtained from blood, either unsorted or a sorted T cell fraction (not recorded which). The CDR3 sequence is CSAQDRFTGELFF. The CDR3 bases are TGCAGTGCTCAGGACAGATTCACCGGGGAGCTGTTTTTT.